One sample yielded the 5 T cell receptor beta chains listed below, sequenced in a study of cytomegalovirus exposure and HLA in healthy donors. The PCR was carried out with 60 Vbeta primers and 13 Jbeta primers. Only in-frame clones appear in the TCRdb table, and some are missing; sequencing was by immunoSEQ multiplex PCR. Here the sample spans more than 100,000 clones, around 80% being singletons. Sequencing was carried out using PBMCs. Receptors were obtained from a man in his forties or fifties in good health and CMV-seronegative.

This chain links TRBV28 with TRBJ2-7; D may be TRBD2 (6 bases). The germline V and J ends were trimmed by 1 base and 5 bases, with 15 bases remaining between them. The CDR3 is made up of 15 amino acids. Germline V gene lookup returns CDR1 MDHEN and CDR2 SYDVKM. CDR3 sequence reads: CASSLLGLALNEQYF. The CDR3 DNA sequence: TGTGCCAGCAGTTTATTAGGGCTAGCGTTGAACGAGCAGTACTTC. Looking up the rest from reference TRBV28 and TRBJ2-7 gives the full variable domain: DVKVTQSSRYLVKRTGEKVFLECVQDMDHENMFWYRQDPGLGLRLIYFSYDVKMKEKGDIPEGYSVSREKKERFSLILESASTNQTSMYLCASSLLGLALNEQYFGPGTRLTVT.

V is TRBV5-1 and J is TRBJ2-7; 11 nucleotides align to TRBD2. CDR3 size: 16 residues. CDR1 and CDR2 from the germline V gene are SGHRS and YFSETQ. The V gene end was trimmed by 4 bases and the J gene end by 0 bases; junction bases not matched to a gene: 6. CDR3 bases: TGCGCCAGCAGCCCCTTTCTAGCGGGAGGCTCCTACGAGCAGTACTTC. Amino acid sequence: CASSPFLAGGSYEQYF.

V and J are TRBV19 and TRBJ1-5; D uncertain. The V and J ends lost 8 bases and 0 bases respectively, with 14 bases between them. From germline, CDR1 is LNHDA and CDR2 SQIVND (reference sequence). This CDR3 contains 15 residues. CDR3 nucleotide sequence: TGTGCCAGTCACCTAGGGAGGTTTAGCAATCAGCCCCAGCATTTT. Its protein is CASHLGRFSNQPQHF.

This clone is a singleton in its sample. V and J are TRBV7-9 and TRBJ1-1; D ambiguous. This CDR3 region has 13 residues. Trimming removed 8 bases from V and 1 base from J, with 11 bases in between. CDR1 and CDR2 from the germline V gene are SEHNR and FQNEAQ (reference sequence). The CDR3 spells CASAPRGNTEAFF. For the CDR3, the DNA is TGTGCCAGCGCTCCCCGGGGGAACACTGAAGCTTTCTTT.

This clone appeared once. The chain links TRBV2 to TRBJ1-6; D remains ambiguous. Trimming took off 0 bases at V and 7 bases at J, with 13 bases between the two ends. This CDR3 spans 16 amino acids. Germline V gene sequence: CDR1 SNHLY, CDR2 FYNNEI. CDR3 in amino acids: CASSEALPGSNSPLHF. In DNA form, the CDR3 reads TGTGCCAGCAGTGAAGCGCTTCCGGGGTCAAATTCACCCCTCCACTTT.